This entry describes one T cell receptor beta chain. The data are from a study of blood T cell repertoires in COVID-19. Study-level background: Some COVID-19 samples were acute and others convalescent; all came from the United States, Italy and Spain.

Sequencing used immunoSEQ multiplex PCR; TCRdb keeps in-frame clones, though not all of them. The sample shows under 350,000 clones, roughly 90% of them seen only once. CDR3 length: 16 residues. Germline CDR1 reads MGHRA; CDR2 reads YSYEKL. The V end lost 4 bases, the J end lost 2 bases, and 16 bases lay between the germline ends. The age range of participants was about 18 to 90 years, with residence in under 30 US areas. In assigning cohorts, the study relied on participant-reported clinical history. The study counted Cohort 3 donors as recovered given two negative PCRs, clearance, or symptom resolution.

This sequence originates from a man aged 55 to 70 who had recovered from COVID-19. The chain carries TRBV4-1 and TRBJ2-3; D may be TRBD1 (5 bases). Sequencing was performed on PBMCs or T cells enriched from blood (not recorded which). Here the CDR3 reads CASSPRAGFLTDTQYF. CDR3 in DNA: TGCGCCAGCAGCCCCCGCGCAGGGTTCCTCACAGATACGCAGTATTTT.